Sequencing of this T cell receptor (beta chain) was carried out in a study of blood T cell repertoires in COVID-19 (TCRdb year 2020). Turning to the overall study: Samples covering the acute and convalescent phases of COVID-19 were provided by collaborators in the United States, Italy and Spain. The material from the prospective study consisted of cDNA or gDNA derived from T cells, B-cell-depleted T cells, or PBMCs. Deeply sampled blood TCRbeta repertoires from subjects exposed to, actively infected with, or recovered from COVID-19 were included in the dataset. The repertoires were released in a freely available public database meant as a resource for research on the immune response to SARS-CoV-2. Samples were obtained from the ongoing ImmuneRACE study (first 160 participants) and from approximately 1,200 subjects provided by 6 global collaborators. Sample metadata almost always included a de-identified subject ID, COVID-19 status, age in years and sex. Where available, HLA class I and class II types were taken from metadata supplied by the sample provider and were not determined by assay-based typing. Overall results and qualifications from the work: The amount of clinical and demographic metadata varied by source and participant and was provided uncurated.

As regards this clone: Its antigen is not yet known. Per-base quality was not reported, and no clone a single base away is much larger than it.

Whole blood was collected in K2EDTA tubes by collaborating institutions according to the institutions' own protocols. For TCRbeta analysis, collaborators shipped samples in one of three forms: frozen whole blood, isolated PBMCs, or DNA extracted from either of those sample types. TCRbeta CDR3 regions were amplified from genomic DNA using the immunoSEQ Assay, a bias-controlled multiplex PCR. The paper's data handling went like this. The number of nucleated cells in each sample was estimated from the amplification of reference gene primers within the assay. To quantify the absolute abundance of each unique TCRbeta CDR3 rearrangement, sequence reads were collapsed and filtered. For each sample, productive Simpson clonality was calculated by taking the square root of Simpson's diversity index across productive rearrangements. Imported from immuneACCESS, the table was reduced by TCRdb to in-frame sequences with V and J called. These copies leave out some clones; in studies compared against another copy, an unresolved V gene accounts for under half, and the cause of the remainder is not known. That table supplies the V and J calls and clone size; D and trimming were determined from the DNA. This sample has over 100,000 clones in its table, and approximately 91% of those were observed once. 3.5% to 4.5% of the sample is in the top ten clones.

Cut back by 1 base and 1 base, the V and J ends lie 14 bases apart. CDR1 and CDR2 were assigned from the germline V gene (reference sequence) as LNHDA and SQIVND. Its CDR3 holds 17 amino acids, cysteine through phenylalanine. Just the 51-base CDR3 DNA is kept, in frame starting at base 1. Sequenced: peripheral blood. The receptor chain draws on TRBV19 and TRBJ2-1; the D segment could be TRBD2, given 6 matching bases. This TCR derives from a man between 18 and 29 years old with acute or convalescent COVID-19. The CDR3: CASSIVPGVGSYNEQFF. Read as DNA, the sequence is TGTGCCAGTAGTATAGTGCCGGGGGTAGGATCCTACAATGAGCAGTTCTTC.